The clone carrying this T cell receptor (beta chain) has just a few counts. Cell sorting on a FACSAria was used to separate CD4+ and CD8+ T cells from the PBMCs. This sample is drawn from a study of CD8+ T cells in alopecia areata. RNA extraction and reverse transcription yielded cDNA as sequencing template. Clones were sequenced by immunoSEQ multiplex PCR, and TCRdb holds only the in-frame ones, with some missing. There are 65,000 to 75,000 clones in the sample; approximately 43% occur only once, and about 18% lies in the top ten. This CDR3 spans 13 amino acids. The trim removed 8 bases at V and 2 bases at J, leaving 5 bases unmatched. CDR1 MNHEY and CDR2 SVGAGI come from the germline V gene.

The chain is built from TRBV6-5 and TRBJ2-7; 8 bases map to TRBD2. The sequences come from CD8+ T cells sorted from blood, collected at week 0. The sequence was collected from a human donor with alopecia areata. Here the CDR3 reads CASSLAAAYEQYF. The CDR3 DNA reads TGTGCCAGCTCACTAGCGGCAGCCTACGAGCAGTACTTC.